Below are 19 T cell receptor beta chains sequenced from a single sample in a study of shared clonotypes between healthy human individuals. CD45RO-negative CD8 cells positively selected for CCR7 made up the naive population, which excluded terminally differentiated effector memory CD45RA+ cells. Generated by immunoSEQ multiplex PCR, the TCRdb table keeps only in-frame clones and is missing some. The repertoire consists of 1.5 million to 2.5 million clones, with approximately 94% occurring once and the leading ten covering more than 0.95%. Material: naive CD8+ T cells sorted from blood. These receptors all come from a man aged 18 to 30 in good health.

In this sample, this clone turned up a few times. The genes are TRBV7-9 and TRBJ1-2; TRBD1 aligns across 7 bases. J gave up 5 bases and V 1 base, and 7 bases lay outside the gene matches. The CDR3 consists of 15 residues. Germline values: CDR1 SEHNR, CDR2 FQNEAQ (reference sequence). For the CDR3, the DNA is TGTGCCAGCAGCTTAGATGGGACAGTCTTGTATGGCTACACCTTC. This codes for CASSLDGTVLYGYTF.

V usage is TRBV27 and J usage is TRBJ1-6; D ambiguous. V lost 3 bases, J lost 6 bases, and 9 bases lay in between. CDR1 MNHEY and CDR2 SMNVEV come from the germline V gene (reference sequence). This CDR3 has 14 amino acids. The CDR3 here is CASSFAESNSPLHF. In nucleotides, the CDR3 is TGTGCCAGCAGTTTTGCAGAGTCTAATTCACCCCTCCACTTT.

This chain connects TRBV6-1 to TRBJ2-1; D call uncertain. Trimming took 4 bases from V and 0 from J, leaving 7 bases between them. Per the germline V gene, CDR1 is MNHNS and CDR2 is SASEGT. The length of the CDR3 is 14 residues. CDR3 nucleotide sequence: TGTGCCAGCAGTGCAATAAGCTCCTACAATGAGCAGTTCTTC. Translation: CASSAISSYNEQFF.

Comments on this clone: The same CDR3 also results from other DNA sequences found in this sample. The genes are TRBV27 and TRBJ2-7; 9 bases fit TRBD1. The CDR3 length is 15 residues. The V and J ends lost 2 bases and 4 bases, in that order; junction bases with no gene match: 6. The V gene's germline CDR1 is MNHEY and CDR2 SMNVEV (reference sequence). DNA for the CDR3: TGTGCCAGCAGTTTAGGACAGGGGCGGATTTACGAGCAGTACTTC. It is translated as CASSLGQGRIYEQYF.

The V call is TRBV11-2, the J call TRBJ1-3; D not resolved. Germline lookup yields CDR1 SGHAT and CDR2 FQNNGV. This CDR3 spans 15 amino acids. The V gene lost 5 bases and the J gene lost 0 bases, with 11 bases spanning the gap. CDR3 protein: CASSEDGSSGNTIYF. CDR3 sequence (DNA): TGTGCCAGCAGCGAAGATGGGAGCTCTGGAAACACCATATATTTT.

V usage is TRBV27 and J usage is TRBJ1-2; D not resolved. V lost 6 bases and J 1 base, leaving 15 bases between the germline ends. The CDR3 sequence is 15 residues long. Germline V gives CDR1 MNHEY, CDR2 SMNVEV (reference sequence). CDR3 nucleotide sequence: TGTGCCAGCAGGACAACGGACGAGGATAACTATGGCTACACCTTC. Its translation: CASRTTDEDNYGYTF.

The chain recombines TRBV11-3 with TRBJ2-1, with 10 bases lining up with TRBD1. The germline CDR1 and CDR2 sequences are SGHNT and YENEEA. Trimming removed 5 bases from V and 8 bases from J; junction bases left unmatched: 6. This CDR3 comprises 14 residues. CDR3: CASSHGTGVDEQFF. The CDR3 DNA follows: TGTGCCAGCAGCCATGGGACAGGGGTCGATGAGCAGTTCTTC.

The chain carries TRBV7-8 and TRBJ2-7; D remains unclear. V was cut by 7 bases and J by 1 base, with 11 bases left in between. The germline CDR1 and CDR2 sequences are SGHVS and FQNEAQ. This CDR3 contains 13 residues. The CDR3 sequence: CASTWAESYEQYF. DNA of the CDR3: TGTGCCAGCACTTGGGCGGAGTCCTACGAGCAGTACTTC.

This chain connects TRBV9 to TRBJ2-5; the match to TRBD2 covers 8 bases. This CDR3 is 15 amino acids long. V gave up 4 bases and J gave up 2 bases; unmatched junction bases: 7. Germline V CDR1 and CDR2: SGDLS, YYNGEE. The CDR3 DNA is TGTGCCAGCAGCCCTAGCGGGCTGGGACAAGAGACCCAGTACTTC. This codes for CASSPSGLGQETQYF. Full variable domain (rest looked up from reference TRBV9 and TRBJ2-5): DSGVTQTPKHLITATGQRVTLRCSPRSGDLSVYWYQQSLDQGLQFLIQYYNGEERAKGNILERFSAQQFPDLHSELNLSSLELGDSALYFCASSPSGLGQETQYFGPGTRLLVL.

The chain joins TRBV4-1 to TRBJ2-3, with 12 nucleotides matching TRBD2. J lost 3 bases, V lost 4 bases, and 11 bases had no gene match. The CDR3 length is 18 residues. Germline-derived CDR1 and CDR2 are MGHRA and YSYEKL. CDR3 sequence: CASSPRTSGVSRTDTQYF. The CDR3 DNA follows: TGCGCCAGCAGCCCCCGGACTAGCGGGGTGAGTCGTACAGATACGCAGTATTTT.

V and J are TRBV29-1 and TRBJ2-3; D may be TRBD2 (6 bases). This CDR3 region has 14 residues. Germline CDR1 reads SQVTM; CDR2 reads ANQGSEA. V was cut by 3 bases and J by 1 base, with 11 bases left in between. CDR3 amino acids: CSVDTRRGTDTQYF. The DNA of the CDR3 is TGCAGCGTTGATACTAGGAGGGGCACAGATACGCAGTATTTT.

The CDR3 DNA reads TGTGCCAGCAGTATTGTCGGGTTTGAGCAGTTCTTC. It codes for CASSIVGFEQFF. The chain recombines TRBV25-1 with TRBJ2-1; no reliable D call. CDR1 and CDR2 (germline): MGHDK, SYGVNS. The CDR3 is 12 residues long. The V end lost 5 bases, the J end lost 9 bases, and 11 bases lay between the germline ends.

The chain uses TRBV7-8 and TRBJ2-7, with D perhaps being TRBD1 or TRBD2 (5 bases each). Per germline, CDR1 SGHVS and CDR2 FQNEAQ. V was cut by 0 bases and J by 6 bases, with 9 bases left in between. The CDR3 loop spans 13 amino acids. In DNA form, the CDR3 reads TGTGCCAGCAGCTTAGCTTGGGGGACCGAGCAGTACTTC. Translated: CASSLAWGTEQYF.

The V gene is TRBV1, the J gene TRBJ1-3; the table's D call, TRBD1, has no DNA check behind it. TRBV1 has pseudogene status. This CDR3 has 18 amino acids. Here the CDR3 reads CTSRHPGQGAQAGNTIYF. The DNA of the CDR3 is TGCACCAGCAGGCATCCGGGACAGGGGGCCCAGGCTGGAAACACCATATATTTT.

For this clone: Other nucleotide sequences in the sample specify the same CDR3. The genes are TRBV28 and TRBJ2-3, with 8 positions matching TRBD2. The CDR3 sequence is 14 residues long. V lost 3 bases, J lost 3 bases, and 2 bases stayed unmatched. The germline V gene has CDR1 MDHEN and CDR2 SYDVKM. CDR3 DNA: TGTGCCAGCAGTTTTTCGGGGGGGACAGATACGCAGTATTTT. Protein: CASSFSGGTDTQYF. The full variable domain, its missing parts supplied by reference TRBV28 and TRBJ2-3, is DVKVTQSSRYLVKRTGEKVFLECVQDMDHENMFWYRQDPGLGLRLIYFSYDVKMKEKGDIPEGYSVSREKKERFSLILESASTNQTSMYLCASSFSGGTDTQYFGPGTRLTVL.

The CDR3 is CASRPGRRETQYF. In nucleotides, the CDR3 is TGCGCCAGCAGGCCGGGACGCCGGGAGACCCAGTACTTC. The J gene is TRBJ2-5, the V gene TRBV10-2; either TRBD1 or TRBD2 may supply D (5 bases each). Germline V CDR1 and CDR2: WSHSY, SAAADI. Trimming stripped 6 bases from V and 5 bases from J, with 13 bases between. This CDR3 has 13 amino acids.

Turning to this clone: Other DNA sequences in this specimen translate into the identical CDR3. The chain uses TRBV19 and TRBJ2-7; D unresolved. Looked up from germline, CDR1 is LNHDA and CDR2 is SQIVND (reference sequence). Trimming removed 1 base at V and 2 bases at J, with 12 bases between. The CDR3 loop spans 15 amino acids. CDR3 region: CASSIGLAGTYEQYF. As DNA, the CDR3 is TGTGCCAGTAGTATAGGGTTGGCAGGCACCTACGAGCAGTACTTC.

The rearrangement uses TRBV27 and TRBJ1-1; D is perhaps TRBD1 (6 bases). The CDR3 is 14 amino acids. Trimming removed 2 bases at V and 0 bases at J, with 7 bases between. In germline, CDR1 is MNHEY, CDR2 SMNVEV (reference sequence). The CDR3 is CASSLRGVNTEAFF. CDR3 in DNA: TGTGCCAGCAGTTTAAGGGGGGTGAACACTGAAGCTTTCTTT.

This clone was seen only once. The CDR3 region is CASSSRTSTSTDTQYF. CDR3 sequence (DNA): TGTGCCAGCAGCTCGAGGACCAGTACTAGCACAGATACGCAGTATTTT. The rearrangement joins TRBV7-6 to TRBJ2-3; D is undetermined. With 4 bases removed from V and 0 bases from J, the gap between germline ends came to 14 bases. The CDR3 covers 16 residues. The germline CDR1 and CDR2 sequences are SGHVS and FNYEAQ.